What follows is one TCR beta chain and its context. There is no known antigen for this receptor. No much larger clone is present one base from it, and per-base qualities are unavailable. CD8 naive samples were obtained by positive selection for CCR7 among CD45RO-negative cells, yielding a CD45RA+CCR7+ population from which TemRA cells were excluded. The donors were healthy, HIV-negative adults with no recently reported acute infections or vaccinations. Only Caucasian adults living in Nashville, Tennessee, USA were represented among the donors. Blood was obtained by leukapheresis, after which PBMCs were separated by Ficoll-Histopaque density gradient centrifugation and cryopreserved in liquid nitrogen vapor phase. Purity and quantity of every magnetically sorted T cell population were checked by analytical flow cytometry. Genomic DNA was isolated from each sorted fraction and quantified by UV absorbance on a Nanodrop 2000c.

The sample is drawn from a study of shared clonotypes between healthy human individuals (TCRdb year 2020). The study in broad terms: A couple of women and a few men aged 18 to 49 years were included in the cohort. Per donor, three plates each were used for CD4 naive and CD4 memory, two for CD8 naive, and one for CD8 memory. To estimate repertoire size and how much clonotype sharing occurs between individuals, the study deeply sequenced the blood TCR repertoires of 4 to 6 healthy adults. To increase sequencing depth and limit assay-specific biases, different laboratories used diverse techniques to prepare libraries and sequence TCR repertoires. Between about 0.85 and 9.5 billion PBMCs per donor were obtained by leukapheresis.

Study-wide conclusions, independent of this receptor: Sampling was restricted to blood, and TCR repertoires in tissues likely differ from the TCR repertoires found in blood. Incomplete sequencing was indicated by rarefaction of sorted-subset datasets, despite the large sequencing depth. Roughly 5% of naive CD4, approximately 3.7% of naive CD8, about 2.1% of memory CD4, and 0.35% to 0.5% of memory CD8 clonotypes were shared across a handful of donors. Pairwise subsampling indicated that sequencing depth was expected to affect the degree of clonotype sharing among donors. Estimated clonotype richness was generally larger for naive than for memory subsets. Higher generation probabilities were observed for clonotypes shared by all four sorted-subset donors than for non-shared clonotypes. The genetic and exposure-history diversity represented was limited by the small number of donors.

Per the germline V gene (reference sequence), SGHNT is the CDR1 and YYREEE is the CDR2. Relative to germline, V is missing 4 bases and J is missing 3 bases, with 4 bases of the junction outside any gene match. The CDR3 runs 13 amino acids, cysteine and phenylalanine included. Only the CDR3 DNA is retained, 39 bases long and in frame from the first base. Using the deep immunoSEQ assay, TCR CDR3 regions were amplified from genomic DNA by multiplex PCR. For each cell subset, the extracted genomic DNA was distributed evenly across all wells of several immunoSEQ 96-well plates, and each plate served as one replicate. For sorted subsets, each replicate PCR was loaded with about 0.2 ug genomic DNA, equivalent to some 27,000 T cell genomes. Purified libraries were measured with a Qubit 3.0 fluorometer, size-checked on a Bioanalyzer 2100, and measured again with the KAPA Library Quantification kit. Each immunoSEQ 96-well plate was sequenced on its own single-read 150-cycle Illumina NextSeq 550 flow cell. Per the authors' processing: Because the immunoSEQ output included only junctional sequences and no quality scores, the filtering could not be the same as the filtering used for full-length reads. To assign V/J genes and CDR3, sequences were annotated against IMGT germline references using PyIR, a Python wrapper for IgBLAST v1.9. Reads were filtered out if the reads had weak V/J assignments (E-value above 1e-6), no CDR3, stop codons, out-of-frame junctions, or ambiguous translated residues. A V3J clonotype was defined by an identical inferred V gene, J gene, and CDR3 amino acid sequence. To compute the percentage overlap between repertoires, the number of shared unique clonotypes was divided by the size of the smaller repertoire. RTK rarefaction, the Chao1 estimator, and Recon v2.1 estimates of unobserved clonotypes were used to assess repertoire richness. Generation probabilities were computed with OLGA for all TCRbeta clonotypes obtained by the gDNA method from a handful of donors. Not all clones reach the TCRdb copy of this immuneACCESS table, which keeps in-frame sequences only. Checked studies attribute under half of the gap to unresolved V genes and leave the rest unexplained. The V and J calls and clone size were taken over from that table, and D and trimming were inferred from the DNA. This sample has roughly 2,000,000 clones in its table, and roughly 94% of those were observed once. The leading ten clones occupy 1% to 1.5% of the sample.

This receptor was obtained from a man aged 18 to 29 in good health. Recombination linked TRBV5-4 to TRBJ2-7; 7 central nucleotides agree with TRBD2. The sequenced sample consisted of naive CD8+ T cells sorted from blood. This specimen's cell subset or site label, per the study, means: CD45RA+CCR7+. The nucleotide sequence is TGTGCCAGCAGCGTCAGGACTAGCTACGAGCAGTACTTC. It translates as CASSVRTSYEQYF. This CDR3, with the reference TRBV5-4 and TRBJ2-7 proteins standing in past its ends, gives the full variable domain ETGVTQSPTHLIKTRGQQVTLRCSSQSGHNTVSWYQQALGQGPQFIFQYYREEENGRGNFPPRFSGLQFPNYSSELNVNALELDDSALYLCASSVRTSYEQYFGPGTRLTVT.